Shown below are 19 T cell receptor beta chains from a single sample sequenced in a study of blood T cell repertoires in COVID-19. Clones were read by immunoSEQ multiplex PCR, and TCRdb kept only the in-frame ones, dropping some. The data show about 250,000 clones, about 80% seen once. Source material: peripheral blood. The source is a person aged 65 to 79 with COVID-19, enrolled during active disease.

A word on this clone: In the same sample, other DNA sequences code for this CDR3. The V gene is TRBV18, the J gene TRBJ2-7; 10 positions match TRBD1. J was trimmed by 1 base and V by 0 bases; bases with no gene match: 0. CDR3 size: 15 residues. Germline lookup yields CDR1 KGHSH and CDR2 LQKENI. In DNA form, the CDR3 reads TGTGCCAGCTCACCACCGGGACAGGGGTCCTACGAGCAGTACTTC. Translating it yields CASSPPGQGSYEQYF.

The V and J genes are TRBV2 and TRBJ1-2, with D possibly being TRBD1 (5 bases). Looked up from germline, CDR1 is SNHLY and CDR2 is FYNNEI. Between the trimmed V and J ends, which lost 10 bases and 2 bases, there was a span of 14 bases. This CDR3 comprises 13 residues. The CDR3 here is CATKGKGNYGYTF. The CDR3 bases are TGTGCCACCAAGGGGAAGGGGAACTATGGCTACACCTTC.

DNA for the CDR3: TGCGCCAGCAGCCAAAAGGGACTAGCGGGAGGCGGTCCTGGTGAGCAGTTCTTC. This translates into CASSQKGLAGGGPGEQFF. The chain joins TRBV4-3 to TRBJ2-1; 15 bases line up with TRBD2. V lost 2 bases, J lost 9 bases, and 11 bases stayed unmatched. Germline assignment: CDR1 LGHNA and CDR2 YSLEER. The CDR3 consists of 18 residues.

CDR3 residues: CASSLPRNNQPQHF. Here the CDR3 DNA reads TGTGCCAGCAGTTTACCCAGGAACAATCAGCCCCAGCATTTT. This rearrangement joins TRBV28 to TRBJ1-5; no clear D. CDR1 and CDR2 from the germline V gene are MDHEN and SYDVKM. This CDR3 contains 14 residues. Deletions cut 2 bases from V and 3 bases from J, with 8 bases between.

The chain carries TRBV5-8 and TRBJ2-1; D might be TRBD1 (5 bases). Germline CDR1 SGHTS, CDR2 YDEGEE. The CDR3 consists of 13 residues. V gave up 4 bases and J gave up 6 bases, with 11 bases separating them. The CDR3 sequence: CASSLWTTNEQFF. As DNA, the CDR3 is TGTGCCAGCAGCCTATGGACAACCAATGAGCAGTTCTTC.

The chain employs TRBV6-5 and TRBJ2-3, with a tentative D call TRBD1 (6 bases). Trimming left V 6 bases short and J 2 bases short, with 9 bases between. The CDR3 sequence is 13 residues long. Germline V lookup: CDR1 MNHEY, CDR2 SVGAGI. The CDR3 region has the DNA TGTGCCAGCAGAGACAGGATCACAGATACGCAGTATTTT. Protein: CASRDRITDTQYF.

This chain joins TRBV18 and TRBJ1-3; D is undetermined. The CDR3 is 16 residues long. Deletions cut 1 base from V and 2 bases from J, with 12 bases between. Per the germline V gene, CDR1 is KGHSH and CDR2 is LQKENI. CDR3: CASSPLPSATGNTIYF. The CDR3, as DNA: TGTGCCAGCTCACCACTCCCATCAGCGACTGGAAACACCATATATTTT.

In nucleotides, the CDR3 is TGTGCCAGCAGCCTGCAGGGGAGTAGGGTTAAAGAGACCCAGTACTTC. Encoded protein: CASSLQGSRVKETQYF. The chain uses TRBV7-2 and TRBJ2-5; tentatively, D is TRBD1 (6 bases). V lost 5 bases and J 3 bases, leaving 19 bases between the germline ends. The CDR3 spans 16 residues. Germline CDR1 and CDR2: SGHTA and FQGNSA.

The V and J genes are TRBV6-2 or TRBV6-3 and TRBJ2-2; 8 bases fit TRBD1. The CDR3 spans 13 residues. Germline-derived CDR1 and CDR2 are MNHEY and SVGEGT. V lost 6 bases to trimming and J lost 8 bases; unmatched junction nucleotides: 5. CDR3 sequence: CASSPGGWGELFF. DNA of the CDR3: TGTGCCAGCAGCCCAGGGGGCTGGGGGGAGCTGTTTTTT.

This chain connects TRBV6-2 or TRBV6-3 to TRBJ2-7; 7 nucleotides match TRBD2. This CDR3 spans 15 amino acids. Losses at the gene ends were 0 bases for V and 5 bases for J; bases not matched to a gene: 7. CDR1 is MNHEY, CDR2 SVGEGT, per germline. The CDR3 reads CASSYSISAGDEQYF. The CDR3 nucleotides read TGTGCCAGCAGTTACTCGATTTCTGCGGGGGACGAGCAGTACTTC.

This rearrangement joins TRBV2 to TRBJ2-4; 9 nucleotides align to TRBD1. The V gene's germline CDR1 is SNHLY and CDR2 FYNNEI. With 2 bases clipped from V and 1 base from J, the junction kept 6 bases outside the gene matches. CDR3 size: 17 residues. CDR3 loop: CASSEYRDRVAKNIQYF. The CDR3 DNA sequence: TGTGCCAGCAGTGAATACCGGGACAGGGTTGCCAAAAACATTCAGTACTTC.

The rearrangement uses TRBV18 and TRBJ1-3; D is undetermined. The germline V and J ends were trimmed by 1 base and 4 bases, with 5 bases remaining between them. The CDR3 spans 13 residues. Germline values: CDR1 KGHSH, CDR2 LQKENI. The CDR3 nucleotides are TGTGCCAGCTCACCACTGGAGGGAAACACCATATATTTT. Its translation: CASSPLEGNTIYF.

The chain has TRBV24-1 and TRBJ2-1; 8 bases map to TRBD1. CDR1 is KGHDR, CDR2 SFDVKD, per germline. The length of the CDR3 is 17 residues. V dropped 5 bases and J dropped 9; count of bases not matched to a gene: 17. The CDR3 DNA reads TGTGCCACCAGTGTTCCTGGCCCCGGGACAGGCGCCCCTGAGCAGTTCTTC. The encoded protein is CATSVPGPGTGAPEQFF.

This clone was counted a single time. The rearrangement uses TRBV9 and TRBJ1-3; D is possibly TRBD1 (5 bases). V lost 4 bases, J lost 0 bases, and 11 bases lay in between. The germline V gene has CDR1 SGDLS and CDR2 YYNGEE. This CDR3 comprises 15 residues. The CDR3 nucleotides read TGTGCCAGCAGCACGGACACAAGCTCTGGAAACACCATATATTTT. It translates to CASSTDTSSGNTIYF.

The chain combines TRBV6-2 or TRBV6-3 with TRBJ2-7; TRBD1 agrees at 9 bases. V lost 5 bases to trimming and J lost 2 bases; unmatched junction nucleotides: 10. Looked up from germline, CDR1 is MNHEY and CDR2 is SVGEGT. The CDR3 extends over 16 amino acids. Here the CDR3 reads CASSARPGQGAYEQYF. CDR3 sequence (DNA): TGTGCCAGCAGTGCCCGACCGGGACAGGGAGCCTACGAGCAGTACTTC.

The chain has TRBV5-6 and TRBJ1-3, with TRBD1 matching 9 bases. The CDR3 totals 15 residues. V trimming: 0 bases; J trimming: 2 bases; junction bases outside the gene matches: 0. Germline CDR1 is SGHDT and CDR2 is YYEEEE. CDR3 protein: CASSLGQGAGNTIYF. The CDR3 DNA sequence: TGTGCCAGCAGCTTGGGACAGGGGGCTGGAAACACCATATATTTT.

Only one count was recorded for this clone. The chain links TRBV9 to TRBJ2-5; no clear D. V lost 0 bases and J lost 4, with 10 bases in between. The germline gives CDR1 SGDLS, CDR2 YYNGEE. This CDR3 contains 14 residues. CDR3 sequence: CASSVALLGETQYF. CDR3 nucleotides: TGTGCCAGCAGCGTAGCTCTTCTAGGAGAGACCCAGTACTTC. Full variable domain (remainder filled in from reference TRBV9 and TRBJ2-5): DSGVTQTPKHLITATGQRVTLRCSPRSGDLSVYWYQQSLDQGLQFLIQYYNGEERAKGNILERFSAQQFPDLHSELNLSSLELGDSALYFCASSVALLGETQYFGPGTRLLVL.

The chain employs TRBV5-6 and TRBJ2-7, with 9 bases fitting TRBD1. This CDR3 contains 15 residues. J was trimmed by 1 base and V by 3 bases; bases with no gene match: 5. Germline loops: CDR1 SGHDT, CDR2 YYEEEE. CDR3 DNA: TGTGCCAGCAGCTCCTGGGACAGGGCGTCCTACGAGCAGTACTTC. It is translated as CASSSWDRASYEQYF.

The chain joins TRBV7-2 to TRBJ2-5, with 7 bases matching TRBD2. The CDR3 is 15 residues long. The V and J ends lost 0 bases and 2 bases, in that order; junction bases with no gene match: 3. Germline V gives CDR1 SGHTA, CDR2 FQGNSA. The CDR3 loop reads CASSLAGGLQETQYF. In DNA, the CDR3 is TGTGCCAGCAGCTTAGCGGGGGGACTACAAGAGACCCAGTACTTC.